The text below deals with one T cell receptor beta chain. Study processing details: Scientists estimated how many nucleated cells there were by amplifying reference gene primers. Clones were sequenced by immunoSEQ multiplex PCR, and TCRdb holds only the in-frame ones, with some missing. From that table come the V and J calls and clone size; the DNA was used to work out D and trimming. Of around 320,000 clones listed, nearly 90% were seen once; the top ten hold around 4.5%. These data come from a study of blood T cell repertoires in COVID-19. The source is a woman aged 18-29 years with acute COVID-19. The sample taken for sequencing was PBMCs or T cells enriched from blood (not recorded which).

The CDR3 protein is CASSYDRVGYTF. CDR3 nucleotide sequence: TGTGCCAGCAGCTATGACAGGGTCGGCTACACCTTC. The chain is built from TRBV5-8 and TRBJ1-2, with 7 bases aligning to TRBD1. V was clipped by 3 bases and J by 8 bases; unmatched bases: 4. Germline CDR1 reads SGHTS; CDR2 reads YDEGEE. The CDR3 length is 12 residues.